Included here is one T cell receptor (beta chain) sequence, with context. The study recruited people aged about 18 to 95 years across roughly 25 US areas. The sample originates from a study of blood T cell repertoires in COVID-19. The protocol was immunoSEQ multiplex PCR, while the TCRdb copy is restricted to in-frame clones and leaves out a portion. The sample carries about 200,000 clones, about 86% recorded once. The ends were cut back, 0 bases at V and 2 bases at J, with 7 bases in the middle. The CDR3 has 14 residues. CDR1 and CDR2 (germline): SGDLS, YYNGEE. The rearrangement uses TRBV9 and TRBJ2-3; the D is unclear. The sequence was collected from a woman aged 30 to 39 who had been exposed to COVID-19. Input material: PBMCs or T cells enriched from blood (not recorded which). The CDR3: CASSVEPITDTQYF. The CDR3 DNA reads as TGTGCCAGCAGCGTAGAGCCCATCACAGATACGCAGTATTTT. Full variable domain (outside the CDR3, taken from reference TRBV9 and TRBJ2-3): DSGVTQTPKHLITATGQRVTLRCSPRSGDLSVYWYQQSLDQGLQFLIQYYNGEERAKGNILERFSAQQFPDLHSELNLSSLELGDSALYFCASSVEPITDTQYFGPGTRLTVL.